The next 32 T cell receptor beta chains were all read from a single sample in a study of shared clonotypes between healthy human individuals. Produced via immunoSEQ multiplex PCR; TCRdb's table is partial and in-frame only. This sample has about 520,000 clones, with 60% to 80% found just once. The sequenced sample was PBMCs. All receptors derive from a woman between 40 and 55 years old in good health. Some clones in this sample may be carry-over from other donors' samples.

This chain joins TRBV10-3 and TRBJ2-1; no definite D call. V shed 0 bases and J shed 3 bases, with 9 bases lying between them. Germline loops: CDR1 ENHRY, CDR2 SYGVKD. CDR3 length: 15 residues. The CDR3 is CAISESSRFYNEQFF. DNA for the CDR3: TGTGCCATCAGTGAGTCTAGCCGATTCTACAATGAGCAGTTCTTC.

Remarks on this clone: An end of the junction does not agree with germline; a read error may underlie this. V gene TRBV7-9 combines with J gene TRBJ1-1; D gene unclear. The CDR3 loop spans 13 amino acids. Germline V gives CDR1 SEHNR, CDR2 FQNEAQ (reference sequence). The CDR3 spells CASSLDMNTEVSF. CDR3 nucleotides: TGTGCCAGCAGCTTAGATATGAACACTGAAGTTTCCTTT.

This clone was picked up a small number of times. The sample has other DNA sequences that encode this CDR3 too. This chain joins TRBV6-1 and TRBJ1-5; D unresolved. V dropped 6 bases and J dropped 2 bases, with 8 bases sitting between them. The length of the CDR3 is 13 residues. From germline, CDR1 is MNHNS and CDR2 SASEGT. The CDR3 sequence is CASRGTGNQPQHF. The CDR3 DNA is TGTGCCAGCAGAGGTACGGGCAATCAGCCCCAGCATTTT.

The chain combines TRBV6-1 with TRBJ2-5; 12 positions agree with TRBD2. V was pared by 3 bases and J by 4 bases, with 6 bases of the junction left unmatched. Germline V gives CDR1 MNHNS, CDR2 SASEGT. CDR3 length: 16 amino acids. The CDR3 spells CASSETSGSLGETQYF. The CDR3 DNA is TGTGCCAGCAGTGAGACTAGCGGGAGTCTGGGAGAGACCCAGTACTTC.

The chain is built from TRBV4-3 and TRBJ2-7; D not certain. The CDR3 length is 15 residues. Germline CDR1 and CDR2: LGHNA and YSLEER. Trimming shortened V by 4 bases and J by 1 base, and 14 bases separated the two germline ends. CDR3 region: CASSRSLETSYEQYF. The CDR3 DNA follows: TGCGCCAGCAGCCGTAGTTTAGAGACGTCCTACGAGCAGTACTTC.

The chain joins TRBV19 to TRBJ2-7, with 7 bases lining up with TRBD1. Looked up from germline, CDR1 is LNHDA and CDR2 is SQIVND (reference sequence). V lost 4 bases and J lost 2; bases outside the gene matches: 5. This CDR3 comprises 14 residues. As DNA, the CDR3 is TGTGCCAGTAGTACGACAGGGTTTCCCTACGAGCAGTACTTC. Protein product: CASSTTGFPYEQYF.

The chain uses TRBV28 and TRBJ2-4; 7 positions match TRBD2. Trimming removed 6 bases from V and 9 bases from J; junction bases left unmatched: 8. This CDR3 spans 13 amino acids. Germline V gives CDR1 MDHEN, CDR2 SYDVKM. CDR3 sequence: CASSSVPGGIQYF. The CDR3 region has the DNA TGTGCCAGCAGCTCCGTTCCGGGGGGCATTCAGTACTTC.

A few counts support this clone. The chain joins TRBV2 to TRBJ1-5, with D tentatively TRBD1 (6 bases). This CDR3 spans 13 amino acids. With 3 bases removed from V and 7 bases from J, the gap between germline ends came to 10 bases. Per germline, CDR1 SNHLY and CDR2 FYNNEI. The CDR3 region has the DNA TGTGCCAGCAGTGAGGGGGGCTGGCAGCCCCAGCATTTT. As protein: CASSEGGWQPQHF. The whole variable domain, filled in from reference TRBV2 and TRBJ1-5, reads EPEVTQTPSHQVTQMGQEVILRCVPISNHLYFYWYRQILGQKVEFLVSFYNNEISEKSEIFDDQFSVERPDGSNFTLKIRSTKLEDSAMYFCASSEGGWQPQHFGDGTRLSIL.

The chain uses TRBV10-3 and TRBJ2-7; 11 bases match TRBD2. Unmatched junction bases numbered 7, after V lost 3 bases and J lost 6 bases. This CDR3 region has 15 residues. CDR1 is ENHRY, CDR2 SYGVKD, per germline. The chain's CDR3 is CAISETLAGGGEQYF. The CDR3 DNA sequence: TGTGCCATCAGTGAAACTTTAGCGGGAGGGGGCGAGCAGTACTTC.

V usage is TRBV27 and J usage is TRBJ2-2; TRBD1 matches 7 bases. The V gene's germline CDR1 is MNHEY and CDR2 SMNVEV (reference sequence). The CDR3 runs 14 residues. The trim removed 6 bases at V and 7 bases at J, leaving 8 bases unmatched. Written as DNA, the CDR3 is TGTGCCAGCAGCCTAACAGGGGTTGGCGGGGAGCTGTTTTTT. Residues: CASSLTGVGGELFF.

The gene calls are TRBV6-4 and TRBJ2-1; D might be TRBD1 or TRBD2, each matching 5 bases. The CDR3 extends over 14 amino acids. Per germline, CDR1 MRHNA and CDR2 SNTAGT. The V and J ends lost 4 bases and 7 bases respectively, with 14 bases between them. CDR3 sequence: CASSASVEGNEQFF. In DNA, the CDR3 is TGTGCCAGCAGTGCCTCGGTCGAGGGGAATGAGCAGTTCTTC.

The chain combines TRBV7-9 with TRBJ2-7, with 15 positions matching TRBD2. Trimming cost V 7 bases and J 5 bases; bases outside gene matches: 6. CDR1 and CDR2 from the germline V gene are SEHNR and FQNEAQ (reference sequence). The CDR3 runs 15 residues. The CDR3 protein is CASKRGLAGGDEQYF. The CDR3 region has the DNA TGTGCCAGCAAGAGGGGACTAGCGGGAGGCGACGAGCAGTACTTC.

This clone was counted a few times. V and J are TRBV5-1 and TRBJ1-1, with 7 bases matching TRBD1. Germline CDR1 SGHRS, CDR2 YFSETQ. V was pared by 0 bases and J by 4 bases, with 3 bases of the junction left unmatched. The CDR3 runs to 14 residues. The CDR3 reads CASSLGQGITEAFF. The CDR3 nucleotides read TGCGCCAGCAGCTTGGGACAGGGCATCACTGAAGCTTTCTTT. Complete variable domain (other parts from reference TRBV5-1 and TRBJ1-1): KAGVTQTPRYLIKTRGQQVTLSCSPISGHRSVSWYQQTPGQGLQFLFEYFSETQRNKGNFPGRFSGRQFSNSRSEMNVSTLELGDSALYLCASSLGQGITEAFFGQGTRLTVV.

This clone was picked up one time. This chain connects TRBV19 to TRBJ2-1, with 8 bases lining up with TRBD1. CDR1 and CDR2 from the germline V gene are LNHDA and SQIVND (reference sequence). The CDR3 has 15 residues. Trimming cost V 10 bases and J 2 bases; bases outside gene matches: 10. CDR3 in DNA: TGTGCCACCACCCCCGGGACAGGCCCCTACAATGAGCAGTTCTTC. Its translation is CATTPGTGPYNEQFF.

This sequence joins TRBV5-1 and TRBJ2-3; weak D call: TRBD2 (5 bases). CDR1 SGHRS and CDR2 YFSETQ come from the germline V gene. The CDR3 runs 15 residues. Trimming removed 3 bases at V and 3 bases at J, with 14 bases between. CDR3 sequence (DNA): TGCGCCAGCAGCTCGACCCGGGGTTTGACAGATACGCAGTATTTT. Translated, it gives CASSSTRGLTDTQYF.

The chain joins TRBV11-3 to TRBJ2-5; possible D gene TRBD2, 6 bases. Germline V gene lookup returns CDR1 SGHNT and CDR2 YENEEA. V was cut by 0 bases and J by 1 base, with 9 bases left in between. The CDR3 consists of 15 residues. The CDR3 DNA is TGTGCCAGCAGCTTAGATGGGACTGTCCAAGAGACCCAGTACTTC. Translating it yields CASSLDGTVQETQYF.

The CDR3 DNA sequence: TGCGCCAGCAGCTCAACCCCATCGACAGAAAATGAGCAGTTCTTC. It encodes CASSSTPSTENEQFF. This sequence joins TRBV5-1 and TRBJ2-1, with D perhaps matching TRBD1 (5 bases). The V end lost 3 bases, the J end lost 7 bases, and 17 bases lay between the germline ends. The CDR3 runs to 15 residues. Germline V gene data show CDR1 as SGHRS and CDR2 as YFSETQ.

On this clone: This probably arose from a read error, given a far larger clone one base away. V is TRBV30 and J is TRBJ1-1; no clear D gene. Germline V gene lookup returns CDR1 GTSNPN and CDR2 SVGIG (reference sequence). This CDR3 spans 18 amino acids. CDR3 sequence: CVWSASQVRRGSDTEAFF. The CDR3 DNA follows: TGTGTCTGGAGTGCCTCCCAGGTCCGACGGGGATCGGACACTGAAGCTTTCTTT.

The V call is TRBV7-2, the J call TRBJ2-3; D unresolved. The CDR3 has 14 residues. The V gene's germline CDR1 is SGHTA and CDR2 FQGNSA. With 2 bases removed from V and 2 bases from J, the gap between germline ends came to 8 bases. The CDR3 coding sequence is TGTGCCAGCAGCTTAAGAATACTCACAGATACGCAGTATTTT. The encoded protein is CASSLRILTDTQYF.

The V gene is TRBV7-3, the J gene TRBJ2-5, with a tentative D call TRBD1 (6 bases). Looked up from germline, CDR1 is SGHTA and CDR2 is FQGTGA. Trimming removed 5 bases at V and 2 bases at J, with 18 bases between. The length of the CDR3 is 16 residues. The CDR3: CASSPGAQPPQETQYF. The CDR3 coding sequence is TGTGCCAGCAGCCCAGGGGCGCAGCCTCCACAAGAGACCCAGTACTTC.

The sample holds many counts of this clone. The V call is TRBV6-6, the J call TRBJ2-6; D is unclear. CDR1 MNHNY and CDR2 SVGAGI come from the germline V gene (reference sequence). There are 15 residues in the CDR3. V was pared by 6 bases and J by 0 bases, with 9 bases between. The CDR3 nucleotides read TGTGCCAGCAGCTGGGCCGACTCTGGGGCCAACGTCCTGACTTTC. The encoded protein is CASSWADSGANVLTF.

The sample holds a few counts of this clone. V usage is TRBV6-4 and J usage is TRBJ2-3; D is perhaps TRBD1 or TRBD2 (7 bases each). CDR3 length: 17 amino acids. Germline V CDR1 and CDR2: MRHNA, SNTAGT. V lost 2 bases and J 5 bases, leaving 20 bases between the germline ends. The CDR3 loop reads CASSDIPGAGQLDTQYF. Written as DNA, the CDR3 is TGTGCCAGCAGTGACATACCAGGAGCGGGACAGTTAGATACGCAGTATTTT.

This chain links TRBV19 with TRBJ2-7; 13 bases agree with TRBD2. V shed 5 bases, J shed 7 bases, and the junction held 8 bases outside the gene matches. In germline, CDR1 is LNHDA, CDR2 SQIVND (reference sequence). This CDR3 is 15 amino acids long. The CDR3 nucleotides are TGTGCCAGTAGTCCCCGGACTAGCGGGAGAGGGGAGCAGTACTTC. It yields the protein CASSPRTSGRGEQYF.

This clone came up a few times. The chain recombines TRBV6-6 with TRBJ2-7; TRBD1 agrees at 10 bases. Germline CDR1 is MNHNY and CDR2 is SVGAGI (reference sequence). This CDR3 region has 15 residues. V shed 6 bases, J shed 2 bases, and the junction held 7 bases outside the gene matches. CDR3 sequence reads: CASSPLGQGAYEQYF. CDR3 DNA sequence: TGTGCCAGCAGCCCTCTCGGACAGGGGGCCTACGAGCAGTACTTC.

V is TRBV7-3 and J is TRBJ2-2, with 9 nucleotides matching TRBD2. Unmatched junction bases numbered 11, after V lost 5 bases and J lost 4 bases. Germline CDR1 SGHTA, CDR2 FQGTGA. The CDR3 has 17 residues. The CDR3 coding sequence is TGTGCCAGCAGCCCCTTTGGTAGCGGGAGCGGCACCGGGGAGCTGTTTTTT. This sequence encodes CASSPFGSGSGTGELFF.

The gene calls are TRBV7-2 and TRBJ2-5, with a tentative D call TRBD2 (5 bases). V shed 0 bases and J shed 2 bases, with 13 bases lying between them. CDR1 and CDR2 (germline): SGHTA, FQGNSA. CDR3 length: 16 residues. The CDR3 here is CASSLAGTTRQETQYF. In DNA form, the CDR3 reads TGTGCCAGCAGCTTAGCCGGCACAACTAGACAAGAGACCCAGTACTTC.

CDR3 sequence (DNA): TGTGCCAGCAGCCTTGCGGGACCAGTCCACAATGAGCAGTTCTTC. This sequence encodes CASSLAGPVHNEQFF. The rearrangement links TRBV11-2 to TRBJ2-1; D is perhaps TRBD2 (6 bases). Trimming pared 5 bases from V and 5 bases from J, leaving 16 bases between. This CDR3 region has 15 residues. Germline CDR1 and CDR2: SGHAT and FQNNGV.

The chain uses TRBV7-9 and TRBJ2-3; D ambiguous. The germline gives CDR1 SEHNR, CDR2 FQNEAQ (reference sequence). The CDR3 is 16 amino acids. V was trimmed by 4 bases and J by 2 bases, leaving 16 bases between them. Written as DNA, the CDR3 is TGTGCCAGCAGCTCCAGTAGGAGTTTCTACACAGATACGCAGTATTTT. It encodes CASSSSRSFYTDTQYF.

Worth noting for this clone: Other DNA sequences in the same sample also yield this CDR3. This chain links TRBV7-9 with TRBJ2-5; perhaps TRBD1 as D (5 bases). The CDR3 runs to 12 residues. CDR1 and CDR2 (germline): SEHNR, FQNEAQ (reference sequence). Trimming removed 5 bases from V and 5 bases from J, with 9 bases in between. The CDR3 sequence: CASSPRGETQYF. The CDR3 DNA sequence: TGTGCCAGCAGCCCAAGGGGTGAGACCCAGTACTTC.

This clone was found a few times. This rearrangement joins TRBV28 to TRBJ2-2; 7 nucleotides line up with TRBD2. V trimming: 3 bases; J trimming: 5 bases; junction bases outside the gene matches: 12. CDR1 is MDHEN, CDR2 SYDVKM, per germline. The CDR3 has 17 residues. Written as DNA, the CDR3 is TGTGCCAGCAGTTTGCTTGGTGCGGGAGAAGAGACCGGGGAGCTGTTTTTT. Protein product: CASSLLGAGEETGELFF.

J is TRBJ2-7 and V is TRBV6-6; D remains unclear. CDR3 length equals 14 residues. Germline CDR1 is MNHNY and CDR2 is SVGAGI (reference sequence). V shed 2 bases and J shed 0 bases, with 8 bases lying between them. The CDR3 reads CASSYPASSYEQYF. The CDR3 DNA reads as TGTGCCAGCAGTTACCCGGCCAGCTCCTACGAGCAGTACTTC.

The chain employs TRBV13 and TRBJ2-1; 12 positions agree with TRBD2. CDR1 and CDR2 (germline): PRHDT, FYEKMQ (reference sequence). Unmatched junction bases numbered 6, after V lost 4 bases and J lost 5 bases. The CDR3 covers 16 residues. The CDR3 DNA reads as TGTGCCAGCAGCTCACCCCTAGCGGGAGGGGACAATGAGCAGTTCTTC. It translates to CASSSPLAGGDNEQFF.